Below, one T cell receptor (beta chain) is given with its context. This clonotype was seen at least ten times. No antigen is known for it. Within one base of it there is no much larger clone, and no base qualities were kept. Hyperthyroidism was considered stable if no progression to ophthalmopathy occurred within 18 months of follow-up. Patients with hyperthyroidism were aged 18 to 65 years, had been newly diagnosed, and had a disease duration of less than 2 months. Patients with other autoimmune diseases, uncontrolled infections, pregnancy or lactation were excluded from the study. Diagnosis was based on clinical symptoms, serum thyroxine, TRAb, thyroid ultrasound and orbital computed tomography. Using Ficoll-Paque density gradient centrifugation, PBMCs were isolated from approximately 11 ml of fresh peripheral blood. Trizol reagent was used to extract the total RNA, and its quality was then checked on an Agilent 2100 Bioanalyzer.

The data were obtained in a study of Graves' ophthalmopathy and Graves' hyperthyroidism (dated by TCRdb to 2017 to 2018). Background on the whole study: Peripheral blood was collected before any treatment was given, at the time of initial diagnosis. TCR beta repertoire signatures were used to distinguish Graves' ophthalmopathy from Graves' hyperthyroidism and to predict progression to ophthalmopathy. In total, 135 blood samples were TCR-sequenced: fewer than 50 ophthalmopathy, over 70 hyperthyroidism and approximately 17 hyperthyroidism-to-ophthalmopathy patients. To explore V-J signatures distinguishing ophthalmopathy from hyperthyroidism, a discovery set of under 110 patients (roughly 45 ophthalmopathy, 55 to 60 stable hyperthyroidism) was enrolled. An independent validation cohort comprised around 20 hyperthyroidism patients and 15 to 17 patients who later progressed from hyperthyroidism to ophthalmopathy. In several hyperthyroidism patients, the T-cell repertoires found in thyroid tissue were compared with those found in blood. Once sampling was done, hyperthyroidism patients were given methimazole at a starting dose of 30 mg daily, while ophthalmopathy patients were given high-dose intravenous methylprednisolone. The 100 discovery patients were randomly split 7:3 into training and test sets.

For repertoire sequencing, TCR beta CDR3 regions were amplified from RNA transcripts. The first round was an RT-PCR using HTBI primers with the Qiagen OneStep RT-PCR kit, and this first round was followed by a second-round multiplex PCR, then size selection and purification. Sequencing of the libraries was carried out on an Illumina HiSeq2000 in paired-end mode with 100 bp reads. The study's processing was this. SOAPnuke was used for read processing, and reads with adapters, uncalled bases, a mean Phred below 15, or no exact constant-primer or identifier match were discarded. COPE v1.2.5 was used to merge the high-quality paired reads. Unique nucleotide sequences were defined as clonotypes and aligned to IMGT TRB V, D and J references using MiTCR v1.1. Only V-J combinations with frequency above 0.0001 were analysed, covering 99% to 99.2% of repertoires. A TCR clonal expansion and chaos score per V-J combination was defined as the ratio of F50 clonal expansion to chaos observed in the TCRdist matrix. Welch's t-statistics and random forest were used to reduce features to about a dozen V-J combinations, which were fed into a naive Bayes classifier. The similarity between thyroid and blood repertoires was quantified using the Morisita-Horn index. TCRdb took the public reads, trimmed them with fastp at Q25, ran MiXCR for clone calling and kept in-frame beta chains. Each entry merges the rows of one CDR3 protein and shows their most common DNA and genes. TCRdb's processing, not the authors' own work, is the source of the V and J calls. This sample comprises roughly 380,000 distinct CDR3 sequences, approximately 15% of them detected only once. The top ten constitute roughly 7% of the sample.

Broad study findings and their caveats: No statistical method was used to set the sample size in advance, and the investigators knew which group each participant was assigned to. Most expanded thyroid clonotypes with frequency above 0.001 were also detected in blood, suggesting blood repertoires may reflect the thyroid immune response. In validation, the model predicted ophthalmopathy progression with about 71% sensitivity and roughly 72% specificity; 12 predicted patients were CT-confirmed with GO in a median of about 6.1 months. The 13-signature model separated ophthalmopathy from stable hyperthyroidism with approximately 90% sensitivity and less than 83% specificity in cross-validation, and 80%/75% in the test set.

The TCR comes from a woman in her late teens or twenties with stable Graves' hyperthyroidism. Donor details come from another sample of the same person, matched by shared clones. The sequenced sample consisted of peripheral blood.

The DNA sequence is as follows: TGTGCCAATTGGGACAGGGCCCGACGCACCGGGGAGCTGTTTTTT. This is translated as CANWDRARRTGELFF. This chain is built from TRBV19 and TRBJ2-2; 9 middle bases align to TRBD1. The CDR3, from cysteine to phenylalanine, totals 15 residues. The CDR3 DNA has 45 bases and is translated from base 1. Trimming removed 10 bases from V and 4 bases from J; the gene matches leave 10 bases unexplained. CDR1 is given as LNHDA and CDR2 as SQIVND, both from the germline V gene (reference sequence).